This entry describes one T cell receptor (beta chain). This entry comes from a study of T cell responses to AZD1222 COVID-19 vaccine. The method was immunoSEQ multiplex PCR; TCRdb's version includes in-frame clones alone and lacks a portion of them. The data show approximately 180,000 clones, around nine tenths seen once. The specimen was peripheral blood, collected 28 days after the second AZD1222 dose. The TCR was taken from an adult who received the AZD1222 COVID-19 vaccine.

The CDR3 DNA follows: TGTGCCAGCAGTTTATGGACTAGCGGGAACACCGGGGAGCTGTTTTTT. Protein sequence: CASSLWTSGNTGELFF. This sequence joins TRBV27 and TRBJ2-2; 10 bases are shared with TRBD2. The CDR3 contains 16 residues. V lost 1 base, J lost 1 base, and 0 bases stayed unmatched. Germline CDR1 reads MNHEY; CDR2 reads SMNVEV (reference sequence).